The following is a TCR beta chain sequence with its context. The target antigen is unknown. This sample was taken from a study of T cell repertoires in cytomegalovirus infection. On the study more broadly: Shared public TCR beta signatures pointed to both CMV infection and a matching HLA type.

In germline, CDR1 is MDHEN, CDR2 SYDVKM. V was trimmed by 2 bases and J by 3 bases, leaving 14 bases between them. CDR3 length: 16 amino acids. TCRdb reprocessed the reads via MiXCR and lists one record per CDR3 protein. The sample lists 750,000 to 900,000 distinct CDR3 sequences, about 28% occurring once. The sequence was obtained from a human donor in good health (CMV status not recorded). Some clones in this sample may be carry-over from other donors' samples. This chain joins TRBV28 and TRBJ2-1; D is possibly TRBD1 (6 bases). The source material was cultured CD8+ T cells from PBMCs, sampled from culture after CMV antigen stimulation. DNA of the CDR3: TGTGCCAGCAGTTTAATTCGGCAGGGGTTCTACAATGAGCAGTTCTTC. This encodes CASSLIRQGFYNEQFF.